Presented here are 19 T cell receptor beta chains from one specimen sequenced in a study of blood T cell repertoires in COVID-19 (dated by TCRdb to 2019 to 2021). The method was the immunoSEQ multiplex PCR assay. Entries here come from immuneACCESS through TCRdb and include only in-frame sequences with V and J called. Some clones fail to appear in such tables; in the studies checked, an unresolved V gene covers under half of the shortfall, and the cause of the remainder is unknown. For this sample the table gives 200,000 to 300,000 clones, of which about four fifths were detected only once. Clones ranked in the top ten supply roughly a tenth of the sample. The sample was peripheral blood. Every receptor here comes from a woman older than 75 with acute or convalescent COVID-19.

A single count supports this clone. V is TRBV4-2 and J is TRBJ1-2; 9 bases fit TRBD1. The CDR3 is 14 residues long. The V and J ends lost 1 base and 5 bases, in that order; junction bases with no gene match: 2. Germline V gene data show CDR1 as LGHNA and CDR2 as YNFKEQ. The CDR3 DNA reads TGTGCCAGCAGCCAAGGGACAGGGGTGTATGGCTACACCTTC. This translates into CASSQGTGVYGYTF.

The rearrangement joins TRBV3-1 (or the pseudogene TRBV3-2) to TRBJ2-1, with a weak D call TRBD2 (5 bases). The V end was cut by 1 base, the J end by 7 bases, with 11 bases between. The CDR3 is 14 amino acids. Germline V lookup: CDR1 LGHDT, CDR2 YNNKEL (reference sequence). CDR3 sequence reads: CASSQVGRGNEQFF. CDR3 nucleotides: TGTGCCAGCAGCCAAGTGGGCCGGGGTAATGAGCAGTTCTTC.

Points on this clone: Other DNA sequences in this sample translate to the same CDR3. CDR3 bases: TGCGCCAGCAGCTTGGTCGGAGGGGAAGAGACCCAGTACTTC. Translation: CASSLVGGEETQYF. The rearrangement joins TRBV5-1 to TRBJ2-5; the D gene is possibly TRBD2 (6 bases). This CDR3 has 14 residues. CDR1 and CDR2 from the germline V gene are SGHRS and YFSETQ. V lost 0 bases and J lost 3, with 9 bases in between.

The rearrangement joins TRBV6-6 to TRBJ1-1; tentative D call: TRBD1 (6 bases). Trimming took off 5 bases at V and 1 base at J, with 11 bases between the two ends. This CDR3 has 14 residues. The germline V gene encodes CDR1 MNHNY and CDR2 SVGAGI (reference sequence). The CDR3 loop is CASSTGTPNTEAFF. The CDR3 DNA reads as TGTGCCAGCAGTACAGGGACACCGAACACTGAAGCTTTCTTT.

The rearrangement links TRBV27 to TRBJ2-7; D uncertain. The CDR3 runs 13 residues. V lost 10 bases and J 2 bases, leaving 15 bases between the germline ends. The germline V gene has CDR1 MNHEY and CDR2 SMNVEV (reference sequence). CDR3 DNA: TGTGCCACCGCACGTGGCAGGACCTACGAGCAGTACTTC. Amino acid sequence: CATARGRTYEQYF.

The rearrangement links TRBV9 to TRBJ2-6; possibly TRBD1 for D (6 bases). The CDR3 covers 19 residues. The V gene lost 0 bases and the J gene lost 1 base, with 17 bases spanning the gap. CDR1 and CDR2 (germline): SGDLS, YYNGEE. As DNA, the CDR3 is TGTGCCAGCAGCGTAGGTTCGGGACATCTAACTTCTGGGGCCAACGTCCTGACTTTC. This encodes CASSVGSGHLTSGANVLTF.

As DNA, the CDR3 is TGTGCCAGCAGTAAACGACCGGGGTTCTACGTCCTGACTTTC. Translated: CASSKRPGFYVLTF. The chain carries TRBV27 and TRBJ2-6, with D possibly being TRBD2 (5 bases). The germline gives CDR1 MNHEY, CDR2 SMNVEV (reference sequence). V lost 5 bases, J lost 11 bases, and 16 bases lay in between. The CDR3 sequence is 14 residues long.

The count of this clone is one. The chain carries TRBV2 and TRBJ1-5; the D gene is possibly TRBD1 (5 bases). The CDR3 contains 16 residues. V lost 0 bases to trimming and J lost 2 bases, with 11 bases between them. In germline, CDR1 is SNHLY, CDR2 FYNNEI. In nucleotides, the CDR3 is TGTGCCAGCAGTGAAGCGTTGCCGGGGGGCAATCAGCCCCAGCATTTT. This sequence encodes CASSEALPGGNQPQHF.

V and J are TRBV2 and TRBJ1-5; D is possibly TRBD1 (5 bases). CDR1 is SNHLY, CDR2 FYNNEI, per germline. Trimming took 3 bases from V and 4 from J, leaving 13 bases between them. The CDR3 has 15 amino acids. The CDR3 nucleotides are TGTGCCAGCAGTGAGCAGGGCCTTAGAAATCAGCCCCAGCATTTT. Its protein product is CASSEQGLRNQPQHF.

The chain joins TRBV18 to TRBJ2-1, with 9 bases identical to TRBD2. Germline V gene data show CDR1 as KGHSH and CDR2 as LQKENI. The CDR3 is made up of 17 amino acids. Unmatched junction bases numbered 10, after V lost 0 bases and J lost 7 bases. CDR3 nucleotide sequence: TGTGCCAGCTCACCACCGTTGGGTCAGCGGGGGGATAATGAGCAGTTCTTC. This translates into CASSPPLGQRGDNEQFF.

The count of this clone is one. V gene TRBV11-2 combines with J gene TRBJ1-2, with 10 bases lining up with TRBD1. Trimming at V came to 3 bases and at J to 2 bases, leaving 6 bases not matched to a gene. Germline CDR1 SGHAT, CDR2 FQNNGV. The CDR3 is 16 amino acids. In DNA form, the CDR3 reads TGTGCCAGCAGCTTGGCGACAGGGGGCTTAAACTATGGCTACACCTTC. Translated: CASSLATGGLNYGYTF.

V usage is TRBV5-4 and J usage is TRBJ1-6, with D possibly being TRBD1 (6 bases). V was trimmed by 0 bases and J by 6 bases, leaving 13 bases between them. Germline V gene data show CDR1 as SGHNT and CDR2 as YYREEE (reference sequence). This CDR3 is 16 amino acids long. The CDR3 bases are TGTGCCAGCAGCTTGGTACGGGGGGCCGGTAATTCACCCCTCCACTTT. Translation: CASSLVRGAGNSPLHF.

The gene calls are TRBV11-1 and TRBJ2-5; D might be TRBD2 (6 bases). Trimming took off 2 bases at V and 0 bases at J, with 10 bases between the two ends. CDR3 length: 15 amino acids. Germline CDR1 SGHAT, CDR2 FQDESV (reference sequence). CDR3 amino acids: CASSLLAAYQETQYF. CDR3 in DNA: TGTGCCAGCAGCTTATTAGCGGCGTACCAAGAGACCCAGTACTTC.

The gene calls are TRBV5-5 and TRBJ2-5; D is undetermined. The germline CDR1 and CDR2 sequences are SGHKS and YYEKEE (reference sequence). There are 15 residues in the CDR3. Trimming left V 1 base short and J 4 bases short, with 14 bases between. The CDR3 loop is CASSLKPPQLETQYF. The CDR3 coding sequence is TGTGCCAGCAGCTTGAAGCCCCCCCAATTAGAGACCCAGTACTTC.

The chain carries TRBV19 and TRBJ1-1; 7 nucleotides agree with TRBD1. V shed 8 bases, J shed 0 bases, and the junction held 6 bases outside the gene matches. Germline lookup yields CDR1 LNHDA and CDR2 SQIVND (reference sequence). The CDR3 sequence is 14 residues long. For the CDR3, the DNA is TGTGCCAGTTCGGGACAGCCCATGAACACTGAAGCTTTCTTT. Translated: CASSGQPMNTEAFF.

The V call is TRBV18, the J call TRBJ1-5, with 11 bases identical to TRBD1. The CDR3 contains 15 residues. The V gene's germline CDR1 is KGHSH and CDR2 LQKENI. V lost 2 bases to trimming and J lost 5 bases; unmatched junction nucleotides: 2. CDR3 DNA: TGTGCCAGCTCACCAGGACAGGGGGCTGATCAGCCCCAGCATTTT. The encoded protein is CASSPGQGADQPQHF.

The gene calls are TRBV19 and TRBJ2-3; 13 nucleotides align to TRBD2. Trimming took 4 bases from V and 0 from J; bases not matched to a gene: 1. Germline V lookup: CDR1 LNHDA, CDR2 SQIVND (reference sequence). The CDR3 has 16 amino acids. The CDR3 reads CASSRGLAGSTDTQYF. The CDR3 bases are TGTGCCAGTAGTAGGGGACTAGCGGGGAGCACAGATACGCAGTATTTT. Based on the CDR3 plus reference TRBV19 and TRBJ2-3, the full variable domain is DGGITQSPKYLFRKEGQNVTLSCEQNLNHDAMYWYRQDPGQGLRLIYYSQIVNDFQKGDIAEGYSVSREKKESFPLTVTSAQKNPTAFYLCASSRGLAGSTDTQYFGPGTRLTVL.

The chain combines TRBV9 with TRBJ2-7, with D possibly matching TRBD1 (5 bases). Trimming pared 0 bases from V and 3 bases from J, leaving 10 bases between. Germline CDR1 reads SGDLS; CDR2 reads YYNGEE. The CDR3 sequence is 14 residues long. CDR3 region: CASSVEVGVYEQYF. The CDR3 bases are TGTGCCAGCAGCGTAGAGGTAGGGGTCTACGAGCAGTACTTC.

Only one count was recorded for this clone. In the same sample, other DNA sequences code for this CDR3. This chain connects TRBV29-1 to TRBJ2-3; possibly TRBD1 for D (6 bases). Between the trimmed V and J ends, which lost 3 bases and 2 bases, there was a span of 9 bases. The CDR3 sequence is 13 residues long. Germline CDR1 and CDR2: SQVTM and ANQGSEA. CDR3 loop: CSVDTGFTDTQYF. The CDR3 DNA follows: TGCAGCGTTGACACAGGGTTCACAGATACGCAGTATTTT.